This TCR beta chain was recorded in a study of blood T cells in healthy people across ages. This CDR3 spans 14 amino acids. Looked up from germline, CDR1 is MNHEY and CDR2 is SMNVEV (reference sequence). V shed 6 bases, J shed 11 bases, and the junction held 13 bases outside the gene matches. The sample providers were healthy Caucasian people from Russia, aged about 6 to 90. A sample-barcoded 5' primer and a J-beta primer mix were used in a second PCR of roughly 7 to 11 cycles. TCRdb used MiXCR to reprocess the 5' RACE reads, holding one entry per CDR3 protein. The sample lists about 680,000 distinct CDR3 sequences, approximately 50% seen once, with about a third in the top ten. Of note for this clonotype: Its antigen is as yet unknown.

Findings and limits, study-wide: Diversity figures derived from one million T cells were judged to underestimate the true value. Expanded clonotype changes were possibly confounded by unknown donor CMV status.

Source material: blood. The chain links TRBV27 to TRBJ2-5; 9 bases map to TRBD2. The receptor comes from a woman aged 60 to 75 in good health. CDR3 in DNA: TGTGCCAGCAGGGACGGCGGGGGGGCGTATAAGCAGTACTTC. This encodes CASRDGGGAYKQYF.